These 21 T cell receptor beta chains originate from one sample sequenced in a study of persistence of HIV-infected CD4 T cells (TCRdb year 2020). The immunoSEQ hsTCRB assay version 4 in survey mode was used to sequence TCRbeta repertoires from genomic DNA. In TCRdb, the immuneACCESS table is reduced to in-frame sequences with V and J assigned. These tables do not hold every clone; where another copy was compared, an unresolved V gene accounts for under half, and the others remain unexplained. Across this sample there are 10,000 to 15,000 clones, with about three quarters seen only once. The top ten hold 17% of the sample. The treatment or condition label of this sample denotes: suppressive antiretroviral therapy. Cells were stimulated with lysates of CMV-infected fibroblasts at around 10 ug/mL. Responding CD4+ T cells were sorted by upregulation of both CD40 ligand and CD69. The antigens these receptors bind are not known.

This sample comprised CD4+ T cells sorted from PBMCs after approximately 19-hour stimulation, obtained from a patient who received antiretroviral therapy. The intended sense of this specimen's cell subset or site label: CD40L+CD69+ CD4 T cells responding to CMV lysate. The receptors originated from an adult man with HIV who was CMV-seropositive.

This clone occurred once. The V and J genes are TRBV29-1 and TRBJ2-3; unclear D gene. The CDR3 has 12 residues. Trimming shortened V by 0 bases and J by 4 bases, and 5 bases separated the two germline ends. Germline V gene sequence: CDR1 SQVTM, CDR2 ANQGSEA. The CDR3 sequence: CSVEDGADTQYF. CDR3 nucleotides: TGCAGCGTTGAAGATGGGGCAGATACGCAGTATTTT.

V gene TRBV5-1 combines with J gene TRBJ1-1; TRBD1 matches at 8 bases. From germline, CDR1 is SGHRS and CDR2 YFSETQ. Trimming took 4 bases from V and 1 from J; bases not matched to a gene: 9. This CDR3 has 16 amino acids. DNA for the CDR3: TGCGCCAGCAGCCACCGGGACAGGACAAAGAACACTGAAGCTTTCTTT. Its translation is CASSHRDRTKNTEAFF.

The V gene is TRBV5-1, the J gene TRBJ2-3; either TRBD1 or TRBD2 may supply D (6 bases each). V shed 7 bases and J shed 1 base, with 13 bases lying between them. The CDR3 is 14 residues long. Germline V gives CDR1 SGHRS, CDR2 YFSETQ. CDR3 nucleotide sequence: TGCGCCAGCGGAGGGGGGTTAGGCACAGATACGCAGTATTTT. It is translated as CASGGGLGTDTQYF.

In nucleotides, the CDR3 is TGTGCCAGCAGCGCATCCGGGCGGGGGCCACCCACAGATACGCAGTATTTT. It encodes CASSASGRGPPTDTQYF. V usage is TRBV14 and J usage is TRBJ2-3, with D possibly being TRBD2 (7 bases). The CDR3 sequence is 17 residues long. V lost 5 bases to trimming and J lost 2 bases, with 20 bases between them. Per the germline V gene, CDR1 is SGHDN and CDR2 is FVKESK.

Comments on this clone: This specimen includes other DNA sequences encoding the same CDR3. CDR3 loop: CASSVGTNYGYTF. The CDR3 DNA sequence: TGTGCCAGCAGCGTAGGCACTAACTATGGCTACACCTTC. The rearrangement links TRBV9 to TRBJ1-2; D ambiguous. CDR1 SGDLS and CDR2 YYNGEE come from the germline V gene. The CDR3 is 13 amino acids. Trimming pared 0 bases from V and 0 bases from J, leaving 3 bases between.

The CDR3 here is CASSIATSGGMADTQYF. CDR3 sequence (DNA): TGTGCCAGTAGTATAGCCACTAGCGGTGGAATGGCAGATACGCAGTATTTT. The chain employs TRBV19 and TRBJ2-3; 8 bases line up with TRBD2. The trim removed 1 base at V and 4 bases at J, leaving 10 bases unmatched. The germline gives CDR1 LNHDA, CDR2 SQIVND (reference sequence). The CDR3 loop spans 17 amino acids.

This chain joins TRBV5-1 and TRBJ1-2; D possibly corresponds to TRBD1 (5 bases). The CDR3 runs to 16 residues. The germline V gene encodes CDR1 SGHRS and CDR2 YFSETQ. Trimming shortened V by 4 bases and J by 7 bases, and 23 bases separated the two germline ends. CDR3 sequence (DNA): TGCGCCAGCAGCGGACCGGAGGCAGGGAGGGGAGGTGGCTACACCTTC. It yields the protein CASSGPEAGRGGGYTF.

This chain links TRBV7-9 with TRBJ2-6; D perhaps matches TRBD1 (6 bases). Trimming removed 2 bases from V and 0 bases from J, with 14 bases in between. Germline V gene lookup returns CDR1 SEHNR and CDR2 FQNEAQ (reference sequence). There are 18 residues in the CDR3. The CDR3 protein is CASSLPDRYTSGANVLTF. In nucleotides, the CDR3 is TGTGCCAGCAGCTTACCGGACAGATACACCTCTGGGGCCAACGTCCTGACTTTC.

The chain combines TRBV28 with TRBJ1-2; possible D gene TRBD1, 6 bases. The germline V and J ends were trimmed by 7 bases and 8 bases, with 20 bases remaining between them. Germline-derived CDR1 and CDR2 are MDHEN and SYDVKM. The CDR3 is made up of 14 amino acids. CDR3 region: CASTLPGTKGGYTF. The CDR3 DNA reads TGTGCCAGCACCCTCCCGGGGACAAAGGGAGGCTACACCTTC.

The CDR3 reads CATGQRREKLFF. The CDR3 DNA reads as TGTGCCACCGGGCAGCGACGGGAAAAACTGTTTTTT. The chain couples TRBV6-5 to TRBJ1-4; D ambiguous. Germline V gives CDR1 MNHEY, CDR2 SVGAGI. The CDR3 has 12 residues. Trimming pared 10 bases from V and 8 bases from J, leaving 14 bases between.

The rearrangement joins TRBV15 to TRBJ2-7; 7 bases map to TRBD1. Germline CDR1 reads LNHNV; CDR2 reads YYDKDF (reference sequence). V lost 4 bases, J lost 4 bases, and 4 bases stayed unmatched. CDR3 length: 13 residues. CDR3 sequence (DNA): TGTGCCACCAGCAACAGGGACAGTTACGAGCAGTACTTC. Encoded protein: CATSNRDSYEQYF.

This clone was observed a few times. The chain carries TRBV28 and TRBJ1-2; no reliable D call. V gave up 6 bases and J gave up 0 bases, with 14 bases separating them. Germline V gives CDR1 MDHEN, CDR2 SYDVKM. The CDR3 loop spans 15 amino acids. CDR3 coding DNA: TGTGCCAGCAGATCGGACGGCCTTACTAACTATGGCTACACCTTC. Translation gives CASRSDGLTNYGYTF.

V usage is TRBV7-3 and J usage is TRBJ2-3; weak D call: TRBD2 (5 bases). The CDR3 is 16 residues long. CDR1 and CDR2 (germline): SGHTA, FQGTGA. V lost 6 bases and J 0 bases, leaving 16 bases between the germline ends. Here the CDR3 DNA reads TGTGCCAGCAGTAAGGGTCGAGCGGCCAGCACAGATACGCAGTATTTT. As protein: CASSKGRAASTDTQYF.

By proportion, this clone is medium-sized. The V gene is TRBV5-4, the J gene TRBJ2-7; TRBD2 matches at 11 bases. The CDR3 loop spans 16 amino acids. The V segment lost 5 bases and the J segment 5 bases; nucleotides outside the gene matches: 12. Germline V gives CDR1 SGHNT, CDR2 YYREEE (reference sequence). The CDR3 sequence: CASSPRSGGVADEQYF. The CDR3 DNA reads TGTGCCAGCAGTCCGCGTAGCGGGGGGGTCGCGGACGAGCAGTACTTC.

The chain employs TRBV20-1 and TRBJ1-1; D gene unclear. Germline assignment: CDR1 DFQATT and CDR2 SNEGSKA (reference sequence). V was pared by 0 bases and J by 10 bases, with 0 bases between. The CDR3 length is 8 residues. The CDR3 loop is CSAREAFF. The CDR3 DNA sequence: TGCAGTGCTAGAGAAGCTTTCTTT.

V and J are TRBV4-1 and TRBJ2-7; weak D call: TRBD1 (6 bases). The germline gives CDR1 MGHRA, CDR2 YSYEKL. Trimming stripped 3 bases from V and 2 bases from J, with 8 bases between. The CDR3 extends over 13 amino acids. The CDR3, as DNA: TGCGCCAGCAGCCAGGACAGAGCCTACGAGCAGTACTTC. Translating gives CASSQDRAYEQYF.

The V and J genes are TRBV6-6 and TRBJ1-2; TRBD1 matches at 7 bases. With V trimmed by 5 bases and J by 2 bases, 11 bases remained unmatched. Germline V gene data show CDR1 as MNHNY and CDR2 as SVGAGI (reference sequence). This CDR3 has 16 amino acids. CDR3 nucleotides: TGTGCCAGCAGTGTATCAGGGGGAAGGAAAAACTATGGCTACACCTTC. The encoded protein is CASSVSGGRKNYGYTF.

The chain employs TRBV6-6 and TRBJ1-2, with 7 positions matching TRBD1. The CDR3 is 14 residues long. Losses at the gene ends were 6 bases for V and 4 bases for J; bases not matched to a gene: 8. Germline V gene sequence: CDR1 MNHNY, CDR2 SVGAGI (reference sequence). The DNA of the CDR3 is TGTGCCAGCAGCCCCGGGACAGCCACCTATGGCTACACCTTC. This sequence encodes CASSPGTATYGYTF.

The chain joins TRBV12-3 or TRBV12-4 to TRBJ2-7; no clear D gene. V was clipped by 6 bases and J by 7 bases, with 10 bases between them. The CDR3 runs 11 residues. CDR3 DNA sequence: TGTGCCAGCAGCCTACTCTGGGAGCAGTACTTC. It yields the protein CASSLLWEQYF.

The V gene is TRBV28, the J gene TRBJ1-5, with D unclear. Germline V gives CDR1 MDHEN, CDR2 SYDVKM. The CDR3 has 12 residues. V lost 6 bases and J lost 3, with 6 bases in between. CDR3 sequence: CASSLYNQPQHF. The CDR3 DNA sequence: TGTGCCAGCAGCCTTTACAATCAGCCCCAGCATTTT.

This sequence joins TRBV4-1 and TRBJ2-3, with TRBD2 identical over 10 bases. The junction had 6 bases not matched to a gene; V was cut back by 0 bases and J by 0 bases. This CDR3 has 18 residues. Looked up from germline, CDR1 is MGHRA and CDR2 is YSYEKL. In DNA form, the CDR3 reads TGCGCCAGCAGCCAAGATAGGCTAGCGGGGGCCAGCACAGATACGCAGTATTTT. It yields the protein CASSQDRLAGASTDTQYF.